This T cell receptor (beta chain) comes out of a study of blood T cell repertoires in COVID-19. On the study more broadly: The United States, Italy and Spain supplied acute and convalescent COVID-19 samples. Nucleic acid was either cDNA or gDNA, and it came from T cells, B-cell-depleted T cells, or PBMCs.

Germline assignment: CDR1 SEHNR and CDR2 FQNEAQ (reference sequence). This CDR3 spans 13 amino acids. V was pared by 0 bases and J by 5 bases, with 5 bases between. Original processing notes: The assay estimated nucleated cells by amplifying reference gene primers. Using immunoSEQ multiplex PCR, the repertoire was profiled, and TCRdb retains in-frame clones only, with some absent. V and J calls and clone size are those listed in that table; D and trimming were worked out from the DNA. The profile shows fewer than 350,000 clones, roughly 90% of them singletons. The sequence came from a man between 18 and 29 years old with active or convalescent COVID-19. The chain links TRBV7-9 to TRBJ1-5; no definite D call. Input material: peripheral blood. The CDR3 region has the DNA TGTGCCAGCAGCTTAGCTCGGGATCAGCCCCAGCATTTT. Translation gives CASSLARDQPQHF.